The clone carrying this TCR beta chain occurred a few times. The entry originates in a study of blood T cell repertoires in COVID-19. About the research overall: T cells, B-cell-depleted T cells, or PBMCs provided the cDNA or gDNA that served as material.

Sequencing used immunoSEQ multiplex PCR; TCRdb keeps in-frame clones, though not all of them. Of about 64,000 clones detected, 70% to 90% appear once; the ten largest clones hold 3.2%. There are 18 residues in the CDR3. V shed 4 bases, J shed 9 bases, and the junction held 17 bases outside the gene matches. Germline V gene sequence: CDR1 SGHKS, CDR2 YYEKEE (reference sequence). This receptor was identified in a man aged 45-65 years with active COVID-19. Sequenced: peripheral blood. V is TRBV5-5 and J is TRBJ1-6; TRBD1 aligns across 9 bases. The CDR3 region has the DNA TGTGCCAGCAGCAAATCGGGACAGGGCTATGGTATTAGTTCACCCCTCCACTTT. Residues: CASSKSGQGYGISSPLHF.